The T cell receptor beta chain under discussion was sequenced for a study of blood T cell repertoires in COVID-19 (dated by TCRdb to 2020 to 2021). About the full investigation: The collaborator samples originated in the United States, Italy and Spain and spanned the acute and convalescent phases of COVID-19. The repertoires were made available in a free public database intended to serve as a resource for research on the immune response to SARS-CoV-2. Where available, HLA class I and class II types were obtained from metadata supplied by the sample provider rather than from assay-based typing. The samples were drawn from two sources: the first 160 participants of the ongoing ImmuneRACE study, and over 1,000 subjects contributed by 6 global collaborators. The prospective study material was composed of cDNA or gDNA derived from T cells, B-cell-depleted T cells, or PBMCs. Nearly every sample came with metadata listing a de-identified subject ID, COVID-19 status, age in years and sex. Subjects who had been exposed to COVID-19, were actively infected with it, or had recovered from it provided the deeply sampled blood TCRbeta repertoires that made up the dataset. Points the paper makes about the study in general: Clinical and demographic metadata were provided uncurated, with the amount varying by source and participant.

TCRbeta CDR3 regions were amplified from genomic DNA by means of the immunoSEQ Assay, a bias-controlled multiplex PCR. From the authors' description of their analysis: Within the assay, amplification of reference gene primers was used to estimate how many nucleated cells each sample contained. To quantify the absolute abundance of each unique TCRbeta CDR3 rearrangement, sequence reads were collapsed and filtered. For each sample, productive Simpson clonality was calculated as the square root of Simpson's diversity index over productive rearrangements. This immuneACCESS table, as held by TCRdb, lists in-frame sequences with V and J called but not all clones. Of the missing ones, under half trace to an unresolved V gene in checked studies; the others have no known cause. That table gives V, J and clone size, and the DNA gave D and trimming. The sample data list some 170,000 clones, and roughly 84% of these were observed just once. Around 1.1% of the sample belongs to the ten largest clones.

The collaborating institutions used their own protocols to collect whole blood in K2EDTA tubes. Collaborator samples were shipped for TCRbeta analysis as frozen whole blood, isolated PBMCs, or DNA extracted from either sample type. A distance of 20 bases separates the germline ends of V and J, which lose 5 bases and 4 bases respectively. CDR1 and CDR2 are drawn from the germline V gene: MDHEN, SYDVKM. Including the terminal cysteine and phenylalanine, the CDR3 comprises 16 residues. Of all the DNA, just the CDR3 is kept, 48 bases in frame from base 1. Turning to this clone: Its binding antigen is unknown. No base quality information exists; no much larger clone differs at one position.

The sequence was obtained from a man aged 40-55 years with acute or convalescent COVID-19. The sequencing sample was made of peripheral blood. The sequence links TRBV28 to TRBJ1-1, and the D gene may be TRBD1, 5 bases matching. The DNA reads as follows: TGTGCCAGCAGTGGAGCATCTCGGGGGTGGGTCACTGAAGCTTTCTTT. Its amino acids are CASSGASRGWVTEAFF.